The TCR beta chain under discussion was sequenced for a study of T cell responses to AZD1222 COVID-19 vaccine. Findings and caveats of the study: Clonal diversity was possibly underestimated, and white British individuals and females predominated among donors. All repertoire sampling was performed exclusively after the peak T cell response. Among AZD1222 vaccinees, only six or seven were seropositive at baseline. Unmutated regions of variants are reportedly targeted by nearly half of spike-specific TCRs.

Here immunoSEQ multiplex PCR was the method, and the copy in TCRdb shows in-frame clones only, minus some. The sample carries about 190,000 clones, approximately 90% recorded once. This CDR3 is built from 13 residues. CDR1 is WSHSY, CDR2 SAAADI, per germline. Trimming shortened V by 6 bases and J by 3 bases, and 11 bases separated the two germline ends. On this clone: What it binds is not known.

The receptor comes from an adult in good health. The rearrangement joins TRBV10-2 to TRBJ2-5, with TRBD2 as a possible D gene (5 bases). The specimen comprised peripheral blood, sampled on day 0 of AZD1222 vaccination. DNA for the CDR3: TGCGCCAGCAGCTTTCCAGCGGAAGAGACCCAGTACTTC. Its protein product is CASSFPAEETQYF.